A selection of T cell receptor beta chains follows, all from one sample in a study of technical replicates of blood from several donors. Clones were sequenced by immunoSEQ multiplex PCR, and TCRdb holds only the in-frame ones, with some missing. The sample carries about 75,000 clones, around 97% recorded once. Sequenced material: T cells isolated from PBMCs. These receptors came from a human donor in good health. The CDR3 runs from the conserved cysteine through the conserved F or W. The order of the fields is J gene, CDR3 length, clone size, D gene, V gene, CDR3 DNA, CDR3 protein. The D gene is left open where the match is weak. Only part of the rows carry a size: once, few, many, or a class if the clone is expanded.

TRBJ2-7,13,-,TRBD2,TRBV27,TGTGCCAGCAGTCCACAACCGGGGGGCGAGCAGTACTTC,CASSPQPGGEQYF
TRBJ2-2,15,-,-,TRBV7-9,TGTGCCAGCAGACCGCCAGGGGTCCTCACCGGGGAGCTGTTTTTT,CASRPPGVLTGELFF
TRBJ1-2,15,-,-,TRBV9,TGTGCCAGCAGCGTAGACCCACAGGGAACCTATGGCTACACCTTC,CASSVDPQGTYGYTF
TRBJ2-2,15,-,TRBD2,TRBV6-5,TGTGCCAGCAGTTACACTAGCGGGAGCACCGGGGAGCTGTTTTTT,CASSYTSGSTGELFF
TRBJ2-3,15,-,-,TRBV7-9,TGTGCCAGCAGCTTAGGGGGGGAAGGCACAGATACGCAGTATTTT,CASSLGGEGTDTQYF
TRBJ2-2,17,-,TRBD2,TRBV5-1,TGCGCCAGCAGCCCAAAAGTAGCGGGAGGTAGGGGGGGGGAGCTGTTTTTT,CASSPKVAGGRGGELFF
TRBJ2-7,14,-,TRBD2,TRBV2,TGTGCCAGCACTCTCGATAGCGGGTTCTACGAGCAGTACTTC,CASTLDSGFYEQYF
TRBJ2-5,17,once,TRBD2,TRBV4-1,TGCGCCAGCAGCCAAGTGGTAGCGGGAGGGCCGGGGGAGACCCAGTACTTC,CASSQVVAGGPGETQYF
TRBJ2-1,16,-,-,TRBV7-6,TGTGCCAGCAGCAAACTAGTACCCCCCTCCTACAATGAGCAGTTCTTC,CASSKLVPPSYNEQFF
TRBJ1-1,14,-,TRBD1,TRBV6-1,TGTGCCAGCAGACAGGGGGAGAGGTACACTGAAGCTTTCTTT,CASRQGERYTEAFF
TRBJ2-2,19,once,TRBD1,TRBV13,TGTGCCAGCACCCCACGCCTAACAACAGGGGGCGCTGGGACCGGGGAGCTGTTTTTT,CASTPRLTTGGAGTGELFF
TRBJ2-3,15,-,TRBD2,TRBV29-1,TGCAGCGTCGCCAGGACTAGCGGGAGAGCAGATACGCAGTATTTT,CSVARTSGRADTQYF
TRBJ1-2,13,-,TRBD1,TRBV19,TGTGCCAGTAGATCGGACAGGGAGAGTGGCTACACCTTC,CASRSDRESGYTF
TRBJ2-3,15,-,TRBD1,TRBV11-2,TGTGCCAGCAGCCATTGGACAGGGGAGACAGATACGCAGTATTTT,CASSHWTGETDTQYF
TRBJ2-7,13,once,TRBD1,TRBV29-1,TGCAGCGTTGAAGAGGGACAGGCCTACGAGCAGTACTTC,CSVEEGQAYEQYF
TRBJ1-6,15,-,-,TRBV6-5,TGTGCCAGCAGTTACTCCCGGGACATCACTAGTTCCCTCCACTTT,CASSYSRDITSSLHF
TRBJ1-2,15,-,TRBD1,TRBV6-1,TGTGCCAGCAGTGATTGGGGACAGGGGGTCGATGGCTACACCTTC,CASSDWGQGVDGYTF
TRBJ2-7,15,-,TRBD1,TRBV7-2,TGTGCCAGCAGCTTAGTGGGACAGGGTCCCTACGAGCAGTACTTC,CASSLVGQGPYEQYF
TRBJ1-6,14,-,-,TRBV6-5,TGTGCCAGCAGTTACAACAGGCTTAATTCACCCCTCCACTTT,CASSYNRLNSPLHF
TRBJ2-6,16,-,-,TRBV7-8,TGTGCCAGCAGCTTATTAGTGCGAGGGGGGGCCAACGTCCTGACTTTC,CASSLLVRGGANVLTF
TRBJ1-4,16,-,-,TRBV9,TGTGCCAGCAGCCTCCTGGCAGGTGCAACTAATGAAAAACTGTTTTTT,CASSLLAGATNEKLFF
TRBJ2-7,16,-,TRBD1,TRBV25-1,TGTGCCAGCAGTGGAGGGCTCGGGACAGGGTCTCGGGAGCAGTACTTC,CASSGGLGTGSREQYF
TRBJ2-1,16,-,TRBD2,TRBV6-4,TGTGCCAGCAGCTGGGCTGGGACTAGCGGCAACAATGAGCAGTTCTTC,CASSWAGTSGNNEQFF
TRBJ2-7,14,-,-,TRBV5-1,TGCGCCAGCAGCTTGGATAGGACTATTCACGAGCAGTACTTC,CASSLDRTIHEQYF
TRBJ2-5,13,-,-,TRBV6-6,TGTGCCAGCAGTTACAGCTACCAAGAGACCCAGTACTTC,CASSYSYQETQYF
TRBJ2-7,16,once,TRBD1,TRBV27,TGTGCCAGCATTGGGCTTGAAGGACAGGGTAGCTACGAGCAGTACTTC,CASIGLEGQGSYEQYF